The 26 T cell receptor beta chains reported below all come from one sample, sequenced in a study of cytomegalovirus exposure and HLA in healthy donors. PCR was performed using 60 Vbeta and 13 Jbeta primers. Generated by immunoSEQ multiplex PCR, the TCRdb table keeps only in-frame clones and is missing some. The table lists over 140,000 clones, 82% of them singletons. The sequencing sample was made of PBMCs. The receptors stem from a man aged 30 to 39 in good health and CMV-seropositive.

The CDR3 DNA is TGTGCCAGCAGCCCGAGTCCTTCCTACGAGCAGTACTTC. It codes for CASSPSPSYEQYF. The chain carries TRBV7-9 and TRBJ2-7, with D unclear. Germline lookup yields CDR1 SEHNR and CDR2 FQNEAQ (reference sequence). The CDR3 extends over 13 amino acids. Trimming removed 5 bases from V and 1 base from J, with 9 bases in between.

This sequence joins TRBV30 and TRBJ2-1; the D is unclear. V was trimmed by 0 bases and J by 8 bases, leaving 20 bases between them. This CDR3 is 16 amino acids long. The V gene's germline CDR1 is GTSNPN and CDR2 SVGIG (reference sequence). The chain's CDR3 is CAWSVRSVSGNDEQFF. DNA of the CDR3: TGTGCCTGGAGTGTACGAAGTGTATCGGGTAATGATGAGCAGTTCTTC.

The gene calls are TRBV27 and TRBJ1-6, with D maybe TRBD1 (5 bases). CDR1 is MNHEY, CDR2 SMNVEV, per germline (reference sequence). V was trimmed by 6 bases and J by 6 bases, leaving 9 bases between them. The CDR3 has 13 residues. For the CDR3, the DNA is TGTGCCAGCAGGTCGGGGGGTAATTCACCCCTCCACTTT. Translating gives CASRSGGNSPLHF.

The chain uses TRBV28 and TRBJ2-5; the match to TRBD1 covers 12 bases. The better agreement between TRBJ2-7 and the DNA end casts doubt on the J call. CDR1 is MDHEN and CDR2 is SYDVKM in the germline V gene. The CDR3 is 17 residues long. The CDR3 region has the DNA TGTGCCAGCAGTTTAGGGGGGACAGGGGGCCGCTCCTACGAGCAGTACTTC. Translation gives CASSLGGTGGRSYEQYF.

The chain combines TRBV28 with TRBJ1-6, with TRBD1 as a possible D gene (5 bases). V lost 6 bases, J lost 4 bases, and 13 bases lay in between. Germline V lookup: CDR1 MDHEN, CDR2 SYDVKM. The CDR3 consists of 15 residues. The CDR3 DNA reads TGTGCCAGCAGAGCTTCACAGGAGTATAATTCACCCCTCCACTTT. Protein: CASRASQEYNSPLHF.

In this sample, this clone turned up once. The chain uses TRBV27 and TRBJ1-3, with a weak D call TRBD1 (5 bases). The CDR3 is 15 amino acids. V lost 3 bases to trimming and J lost 2 bases, with 11 bases between them. Germline-derived CDR1 and CDR2 are MNHEY and SMNVEV (reference sequence). As DNA, the CDR3 is TGTGCCAGCAGTTTCAGAGGAGGGGCTGGAAACACCATATATTTT. It specifies CASSFRGGAGNTIYF.

This rearrangement joins TRBV15 to TRBJ1-4; D perhaps matches TRBD1 (6 bases). Trimming shortened V by 4 bases and J by 0 bases, and 24 bases separated the two germline ends. This CDR3 comprises 20 residues. Germline V gene sequence: CDR1 LNHNV, CDR2 YYDKDF (reference sequence). The CDR3 DNA reads as TGTGCCACCAGCAAAGCATCTGGGACACCCCTCGAAGCAACTAATGAAAAACTGTTTTTT. The encoded protein is CATSKASGTPLEATNEKLFF. Drawing the rest from reference TRBV15 and TRBJ1-4, the complete variable domain is DAMVIQNPRYQVTQFGKPVTLSCSQTLNHNVMYWYQQKSSQAPKLLFHYYDKDFNNEADTPDNFQSRRPNTSFCFLDIRSPGLGDTAMYLCATSKASGTPLEATNEKLFFGSGTQLSVL.

This chain connects TRBV29-1 to TRBJ2-7; D possibly corresponds to TRBD2 (5 bases). CDR3 length equals 13 residues. V lost 3 bases, J lost 6 bases, and 15 bases lay in between. In germline, CDR1 is SQVTM, CDR2 ANQGSEA. The CDR3 sequence: CSVEQVEGAEQYF. As DNA, the CDR3 is TGCAGCGTTGAGCAAGTAGAGGGAGCCGAGCAGTACTTC.

V gene TRBV10-3 combines with J gene TRBJ2-4, with 7 bases fitting TRBD1. The CDR3 is made up of 13 amino acids. V lost 11 bases, J lost 0 bases, and 4 bases stayed unmatched. Per the germline V gene, CDR1 is ENHRY and CDR2 is SYGVKD. CDR3 region: CAPQGLAKNIQYF. Written as DNA, the CDR3 is TGTGCCCCACAGGGGCTAGCCAAAAACATTCAGTACTTC.

This rearrangement joins TRBV5-6 to TRBJ2-5; D is unclear. Germline V CDR1 and CDR2: SGHDT, YYEEEE. V shed 4 bases and J shed 1 base, with 14 bases lying between them. There are 15 residues in the CDR3. This chain's CDR3 is CASSPPTGLQETQYF. The CDR3 DNA reads as TGTGCCAGCAGCCCACCTACCGGTCTCCAAGAGACCCAGTACTTC.

V usage is TRBV19 and J usage is TRBJ2-1; TRBD1 matches at 7 bases. V trimming: 9 bases; J trimming: 5 bases; junction bases outside the gene matches: 10. Per the germline V gene, CDR1 is LNHDA and CDR2 is SQIVND (reference sequence). The CDR3 totals 14 residues. The DNA of the CDR3 is TGTGCCAGCGCTCCTGGACAGGAGAACAATGAGCAGTTCTTC. Its protein is CASAPGQENNEQFF.

The chain couples TRBV5-1 to TRBJ2-2, with D uncertain. The CDR3 is 18 amino acids. Germline-derived CDR1 and CDR2 are SGHRS and YFSETQ. Trimming pared 0 bases from V and 3 bases from J, leaving 18 bases between. The CDR3 nucleotides read TGCGCCAGCAGCTTGGCCTACAGTTTAAAGGATTACACCGGGGAGCTGTTTTTT. Its protein product is CASSLAYSLKDYTGELFF.

This clone is a singleton in its sample. The chain combines TRBV29-1 with TRBJ2-1, with 13 bases that match TRBD2. The CDR3 sequence is 15 residues long. Germline CDR1 is SQVTM and CDR2 is ANQGSEA. The trim removed 7 bases at V and 5 bases at J, leaving 8 bases unmatched. CDR3 in amino acids: CSGTSGSGTNNEQFF. CDR3 sequence (DNA): TGCAGCGGGACTAGCGGGAGTGGTACTAACAATGAGCAGTTCTTC.

The J gene is TRBJ2-7, the V gene TRBV27; 12 nucleotides agree with TRBD2. Trimming cost V 3 bases and J 4 bases; bases outside gene matches: 4. CDR3 length: 15 residues. Germline values: CDR1 MNHEY, CDR2 SMNVEV (reference sequence). CDR3 sequence reads: CASSLSSGGDYEQYF. The CDR3 DNA reads TGTGCCAGCAGTTTGTCTAGCGGGGGGGATTACGAGCAGTACTTC.

V and J are TRBV29-1 and TRBJ2-1; TRBD1 matches at 8 bases. CDR1 is SQVTM, CDR2 ANQGSEA, per germline. Germline trimming cut 2 bases from V and 7 bases from J; bases unmatched to any gene: 16. The CDR3 sequence is 17 residues long. In DNA, the CDR3 is TGCAGCGTTGAATCCGCTGGGATGCAGGGGGCAGGTAATGAGCAGTTCTTC. Its translation is CSVESAGMQGAGNEQFF.

The chain is built from TRBV7-9 and TRBJ1-1; no definite D call. V lost 1 base, J lost 2 bases, and 5 bases lay in between. The CDR3 contains 13 residues. CDR1 SEHNR and CDR2 FQNEAQ come from the germline V gene (reference sequence). CDR3 coding DNA: TGTGCCAGCAGCTTAGGTTCTAACACTGAAGCTTTCTTT. Its protein product is CASSLGSNTEAFF.

J is TRBJ2-5 and V is TRBV7-3, with TRBD2 matching over 8 bases. The germline V gene encodes CDR1 SGHTA and CDR2 FQGTGA. The CDR3 length is 17 residues. After removal of 2 bases from V and 1 base from J, the junction contained 9 bases not matched to a gene. The CDR3 protein is CASSLHGGARSQETQYF. In nucleotides, the CDR3 is TGTGCCAGCAGCTTACACGGGGGGGCCCGTTCCCAAGAGACCCAGTACTTC.

DNA of the CDR3: TGTGCCAGTAGTATATCCAGCGGGGGGCTAGAGACCCAGTACTTC. Its protein is CASSISSGGLETQYF. The J gene is TRBJ2-5, the V gene TRBV19; 9 bases fit TRBD2. CDR3 length: 15 residues. With 2 bases clipped from V and 4 bases from J, the junction kept 5 bases outside the gene matches. The V gene's germline CDR1 is LNHDA and CDR2 SQIVND (reference sequence).

This rearrangement joins TRBV7-9 to TRBJ1-3; D perhaps matches TRBD1 (5 bases). The germline CDR1 and CDR2 sequences are SEHNR and FQNEAQ (reference sequence). With 0 bases removed from V and 0 bases from J, the gap between germline ends came to 15 bases. This CDR3 contains 18 residues. CDR3 region: CASSLAGGRIRSGNTIYF. DNA for the CDR3: TGTGCCAGCAGCTTAGCGGGGGGTCGGATACGCTCTGGAAACACCATATATTTT.

The chain uses TRBV12-5 and TRBJ1-4, with D possibly being TRBD1 (6 bases). Germline CDR1 is LGHNT and CDR2 is FRNRAP. The CDR3 has 15 amino acids. V lost 5 bases, J lost 8 bases, and 18 bases lay in between. For the CDR3, the DNA is TGTGCTAGTGGTACCCCGGGGGGGAGGGGGGAAAAACTGTTTTTT. Amino acid sequence: CASGTPGGRGEKLFF. Full variable domain (remainder filled in from reference TRBV12-5 and TRBJ1-4): DARVTQTPRHKVTEMGQEVTMRCQPILGHNTVFWYRQTMMQGLELLAYFRNRAPLDDSGMPKDRFSAEMPDATLATLKIQPSEPRDSAVYFCASGTPGGRGEKLFFGSGTQLSVL.

The chain employs TRBV28 and TRBJ2-7, with 10 bases matching TRBD1. The CDR3 sequence is 9 residues long. V lost 8 bases, J lost 12 bases, and 1 base stayed unmatched. Germline CDR1 and CDR2: MDHEN and SYDVKM. The CDR3 loop is CASGDRGYF. Written as DNA, the CDR3 is TGTGCCAGCGGGGACAGGGGGTACTTC.

The chain uses TRBV11-3 and TRBJ1-1; D may be TRBD1 (5 bases). Germline loops: CDR1 SGHNT, CDR2 YENEEA. Trimming shortened V by 3 bases and J by 1 base, and 12 bases separated the two germline ends. This CDR3 comprises 15 residues. CDR3 in amino acids: CASSFREGPNTEAFF. In DNA, the CDR3 is TGTGCCAGCAGCTTCAGGGAGGGGCCGAACACTGAAGCTTTCTTT.

This clone was seen a handful of times. The J gene is TRBJ2-7, the V gene TRBV6-5; 9 nucleotides align to TRBD1. The germline V gene has CDR1 MNHEY and CDR2 SVGAGI. The CDR3 contains 14 residues. Losses at the gene ends were 5 bases for V and 4 bases for J; bases not matched to a gene: 6. This CDR3 is CASSIGTGKYEQYF. CDR3 DNA: TGTGCCAGCAGTATCGGGACAGGGAAATACGAGCAGTACTTC.

This chain links TRBV13 with TRBJ2-5; 11 bases align to TRBD2. CDR1 and CDR2 (germline): PRHDT, FYEKMQ (reference sequence). The CDR3 is 16 amino acids. V shed 1 base and J 2 bases; nucleotides not matched to a gene: 3. CDR3 in amino acids: CASSLVLAGEQETQYF. CDR3 bases: TGTGCCAGCAGCTTAGTACTAGCGGGGGAGCAAGAGACCCAGTACTTC.

This rearrangement joins TRBV7-8 to TRBJ2-1; D perhaps matches TRBD1 (6 bases). Looked up from germline, CDR1 is SGHVS and CDR2 is FQNEAQ. This CDR3 is built from 14 residues. With 2 bases removed from V and 2 bases from J, the gap between germline ends came to 7 bases. CDR3 in amino acids: CASSLQGPYNEQFF. CDR3 in DNA: TGTGCCAGCAGCTTACAGGGGCCCTACAATGAGCAGTTCTTC.

The chain has TRBV4-1 and TRBJ2-3, with D unclear. Germline CDR1 MGHRA, CDR2 YSYEKL. Trimming removed 4 bases at V and 4 bases at J, with 9 bases between. The CDR3 consists of 13 residues. This CDR3 is CASSLQLADTQYF. In nucleotides, the CDR3 is TGCGCCAGCAGCCTGCAGTTGGCAGATACGCAGTATTTT.